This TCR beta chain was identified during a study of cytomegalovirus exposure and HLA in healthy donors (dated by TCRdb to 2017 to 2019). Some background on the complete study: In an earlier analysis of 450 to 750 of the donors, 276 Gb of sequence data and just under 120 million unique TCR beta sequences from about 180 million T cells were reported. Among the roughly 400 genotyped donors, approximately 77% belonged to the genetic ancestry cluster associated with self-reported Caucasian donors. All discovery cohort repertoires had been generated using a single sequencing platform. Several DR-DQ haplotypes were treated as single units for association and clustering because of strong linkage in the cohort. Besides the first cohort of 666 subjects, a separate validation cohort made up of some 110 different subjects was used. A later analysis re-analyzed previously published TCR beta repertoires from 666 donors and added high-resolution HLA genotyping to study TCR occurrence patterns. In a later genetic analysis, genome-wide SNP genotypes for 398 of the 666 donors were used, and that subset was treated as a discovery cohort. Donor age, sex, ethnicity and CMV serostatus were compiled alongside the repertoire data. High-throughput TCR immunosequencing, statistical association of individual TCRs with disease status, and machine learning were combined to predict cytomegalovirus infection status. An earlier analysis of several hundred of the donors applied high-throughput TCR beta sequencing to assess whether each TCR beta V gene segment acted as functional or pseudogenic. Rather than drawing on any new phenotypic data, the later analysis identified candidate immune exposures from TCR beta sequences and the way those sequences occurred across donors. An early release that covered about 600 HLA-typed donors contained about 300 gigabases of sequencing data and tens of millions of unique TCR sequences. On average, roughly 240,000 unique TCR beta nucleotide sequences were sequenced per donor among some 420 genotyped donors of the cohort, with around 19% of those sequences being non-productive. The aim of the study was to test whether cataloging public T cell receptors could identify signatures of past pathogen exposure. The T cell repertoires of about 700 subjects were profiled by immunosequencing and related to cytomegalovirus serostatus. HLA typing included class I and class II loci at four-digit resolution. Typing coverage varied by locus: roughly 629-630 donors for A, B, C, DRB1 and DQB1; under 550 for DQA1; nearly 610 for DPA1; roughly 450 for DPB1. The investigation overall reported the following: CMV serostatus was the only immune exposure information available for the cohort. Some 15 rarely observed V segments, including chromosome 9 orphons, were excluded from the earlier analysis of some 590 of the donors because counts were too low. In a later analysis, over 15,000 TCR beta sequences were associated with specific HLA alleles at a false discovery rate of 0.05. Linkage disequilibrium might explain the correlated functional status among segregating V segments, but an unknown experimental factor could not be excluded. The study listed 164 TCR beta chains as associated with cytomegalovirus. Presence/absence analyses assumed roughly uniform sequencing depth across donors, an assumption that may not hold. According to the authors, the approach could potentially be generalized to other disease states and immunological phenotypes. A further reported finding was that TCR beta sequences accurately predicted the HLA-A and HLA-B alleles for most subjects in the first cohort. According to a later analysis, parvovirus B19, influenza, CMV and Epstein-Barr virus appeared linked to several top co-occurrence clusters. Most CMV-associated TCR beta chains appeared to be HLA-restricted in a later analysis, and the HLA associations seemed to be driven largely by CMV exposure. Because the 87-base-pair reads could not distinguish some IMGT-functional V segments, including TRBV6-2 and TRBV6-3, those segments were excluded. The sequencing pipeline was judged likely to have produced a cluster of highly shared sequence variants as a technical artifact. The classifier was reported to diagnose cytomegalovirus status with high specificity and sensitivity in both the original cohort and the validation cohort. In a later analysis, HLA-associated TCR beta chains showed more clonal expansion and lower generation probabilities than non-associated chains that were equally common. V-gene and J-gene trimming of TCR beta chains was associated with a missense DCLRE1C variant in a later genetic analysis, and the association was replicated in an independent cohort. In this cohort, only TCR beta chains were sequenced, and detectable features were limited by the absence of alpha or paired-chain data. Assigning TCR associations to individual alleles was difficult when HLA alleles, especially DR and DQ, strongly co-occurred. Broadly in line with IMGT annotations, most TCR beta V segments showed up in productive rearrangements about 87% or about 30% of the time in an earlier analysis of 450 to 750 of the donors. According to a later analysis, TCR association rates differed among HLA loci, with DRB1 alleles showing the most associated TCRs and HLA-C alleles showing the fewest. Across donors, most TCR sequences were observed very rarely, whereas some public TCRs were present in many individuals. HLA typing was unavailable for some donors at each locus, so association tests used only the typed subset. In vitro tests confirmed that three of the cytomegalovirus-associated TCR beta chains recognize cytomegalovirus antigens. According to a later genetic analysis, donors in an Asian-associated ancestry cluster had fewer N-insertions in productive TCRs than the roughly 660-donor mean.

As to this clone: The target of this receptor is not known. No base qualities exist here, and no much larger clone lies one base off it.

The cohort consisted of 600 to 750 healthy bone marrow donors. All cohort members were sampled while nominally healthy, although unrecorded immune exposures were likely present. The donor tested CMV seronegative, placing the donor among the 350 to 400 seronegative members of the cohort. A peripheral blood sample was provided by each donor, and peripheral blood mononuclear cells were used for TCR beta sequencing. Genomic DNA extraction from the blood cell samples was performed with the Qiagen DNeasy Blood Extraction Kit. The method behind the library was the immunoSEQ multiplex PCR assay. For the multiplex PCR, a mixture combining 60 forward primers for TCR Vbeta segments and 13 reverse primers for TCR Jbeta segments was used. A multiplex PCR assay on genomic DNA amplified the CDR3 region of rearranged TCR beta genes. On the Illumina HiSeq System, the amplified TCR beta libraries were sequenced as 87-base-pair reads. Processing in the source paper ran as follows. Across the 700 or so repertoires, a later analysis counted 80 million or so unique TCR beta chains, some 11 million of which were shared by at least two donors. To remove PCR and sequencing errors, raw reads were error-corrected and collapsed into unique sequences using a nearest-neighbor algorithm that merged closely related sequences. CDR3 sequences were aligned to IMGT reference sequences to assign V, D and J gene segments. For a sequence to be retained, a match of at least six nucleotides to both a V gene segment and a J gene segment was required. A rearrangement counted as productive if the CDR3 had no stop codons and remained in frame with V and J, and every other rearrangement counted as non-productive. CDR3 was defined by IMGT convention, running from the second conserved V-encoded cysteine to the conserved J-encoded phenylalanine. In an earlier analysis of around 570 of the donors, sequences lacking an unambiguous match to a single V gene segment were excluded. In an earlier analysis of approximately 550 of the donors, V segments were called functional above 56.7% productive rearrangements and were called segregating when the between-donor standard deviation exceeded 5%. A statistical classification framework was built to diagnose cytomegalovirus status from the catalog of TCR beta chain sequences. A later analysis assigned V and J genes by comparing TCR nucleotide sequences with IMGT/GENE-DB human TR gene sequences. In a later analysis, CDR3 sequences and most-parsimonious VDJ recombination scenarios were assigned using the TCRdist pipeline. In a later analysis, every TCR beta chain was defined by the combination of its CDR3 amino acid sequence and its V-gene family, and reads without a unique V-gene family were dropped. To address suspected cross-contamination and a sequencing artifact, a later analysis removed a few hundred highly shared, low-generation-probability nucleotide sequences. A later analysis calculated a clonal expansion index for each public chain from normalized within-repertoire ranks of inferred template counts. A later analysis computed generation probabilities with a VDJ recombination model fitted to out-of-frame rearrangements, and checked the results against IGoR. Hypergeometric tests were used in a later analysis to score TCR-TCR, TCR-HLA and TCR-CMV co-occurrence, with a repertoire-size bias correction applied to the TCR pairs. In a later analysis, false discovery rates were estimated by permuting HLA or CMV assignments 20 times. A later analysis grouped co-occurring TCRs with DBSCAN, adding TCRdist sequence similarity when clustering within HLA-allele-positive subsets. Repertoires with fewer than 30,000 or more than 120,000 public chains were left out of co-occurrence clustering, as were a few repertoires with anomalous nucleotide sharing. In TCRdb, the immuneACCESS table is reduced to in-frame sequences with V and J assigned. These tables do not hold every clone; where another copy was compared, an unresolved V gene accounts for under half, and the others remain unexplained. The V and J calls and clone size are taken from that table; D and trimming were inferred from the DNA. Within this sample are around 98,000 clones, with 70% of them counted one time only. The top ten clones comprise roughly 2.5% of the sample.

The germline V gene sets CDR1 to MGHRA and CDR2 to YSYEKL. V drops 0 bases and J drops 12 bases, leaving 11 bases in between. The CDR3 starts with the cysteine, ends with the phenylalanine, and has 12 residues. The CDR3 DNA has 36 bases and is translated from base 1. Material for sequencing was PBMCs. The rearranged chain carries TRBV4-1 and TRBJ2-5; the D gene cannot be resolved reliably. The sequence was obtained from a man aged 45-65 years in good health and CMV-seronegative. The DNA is TGCGCCAGCAGCCAAGATGAGAACCTAAAGTACTTC. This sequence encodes CASSQDENLKYF.